The sequence of this TCR beta chain was determined in a study of T cell repertoires in cytomegalovirus infection. Study summary: CMV epitopes that were recently identified and HLA-C-restricted were used alongside well-studied HLA-B-restricted ones. Public TCR beta signatures marked donors with CMV infection and the matching HLA. General study results and limits: Public TCR beta family frequency separated CMV-and-HLA carriers, including in an independent cohort. The ex vivo response was dominated by HLA-C-restricted CMV-specific TCR beta clonotypes.

Note on this clonotype: Its target is unknown.

CDR3 length: 15 amino acids. Germline assignment: CDR1 SGHVS and CDR2 FQNEAQ. Trimming shortened V by 5 bases and J by 1 base, and 14 bases separated the two germline ends. Each CDR3 protein gets one entry after TCRdb re-called the reads with MiXCR. The table has approximately 340,000 distinct CDR3 sequences, 25% to 30% seen once; the top ten hold 15% to 25%. The gene calls are TRBV7-8 and TRBJ1-1; D is undetermined. The TCR sequence derives from a human donor in good health (CMV status not recorded). Some clones in this sample may be carry-over from other donors' samples. Sequencing was performed on cultured PBMCs, taken from culture after CMV antigen stimulation. DNA of the CDR3: TGTGCCAGCAGCCCTTTGGCTTTAGGGAACACTGAAGCTTTCTTT. Translation: CASSPLALGNTEAFF.